This T cell receptor (beta chain) was obtained from a study of vaccination effects on CD4 cells after COVID-19. Study in general: Participants got two doses of BNT162b2 or mRNA-1273 vaccine. Each well held 1.5 million to 2.5 million PBMC cultured with around 9 ug/ml peptides and around 10 IU/ml IL-2.

Culture proceeded for approximately nine days, and CD4+ T cells were then isolated. The authors exchanged half the medium for IL-2 medium on days 3 and 7. TCRdb keeps only in-frame clones here, not all; method: immunoSEQ multiplex PCR. Of around 60,000 clones listed, about 74% are singletons. In the case of this clone: Its antigen remains unidentified.

The sequence derives from a human donor who received a COVID-19 vaccine. The sequencing used CD4+ T cells from PBMCs cultured without peptide, collected before COVID-19 vaccination.

CDR3 region: CASSLSVYNEQFF. The DNA of the CDR3 is TGTGCCAGCAGCTTGTCGGTCTACAATGAGCAGTTCTTC. This chain uses TRBV11-2 with TRBJ2-1; D is undetermined. Trimming pared 3 bases from V and 3 bases from J, leaving 6 bases between. The germline V gene has CDR1 SGHAT and CDR2 FQNNGV. The CDR3 has 13 residues.